These 25 T cell receptor beta chains were sequenced from one sample in a study of control samples from healthy donors and cancer patients. The method was immunoSEQ multiplex PCR; TCRdb's version includes in-frame clones alone and lacks a portion of them. Here the sample spans about 96,000 clones, 90% to 95% being singletons. Input material: blood. Receptor source: a man aged 18 to 30 in good health.

This clone was counted a single time. The CDR3 DNA reads TGTGCCAGCAGCGGAGGACAGGGGGCGAAGACTCTGGGGGCCAACGTCCTGACTTTC. Its translation: CASSGGQGAKTLGANVLTF. The J gene is TRBJ2-6, the V gene TRBV9; 11 bases are shared with TRBD1. Germline CDR1 SGDLS, CDR2 YYNGEE. This CDR3 is built from 19 residues. V gave up 3 bases and J gave up 4 bases; unmatched junction bases: 12.

The chain couples TRBV30 to TRBJ1-4; 7 bases are a match to TRBD1. V lost 3 bases and J lost 8; bases outside the gene matches: 9. The germline V gene encodes CDR1 GTSNPN and CDR2 SVGIG (reference sequence). The CDR3 is 14 amino acids. CDR3 sequence reads: CAWSRTGYGEKLFF. In DNA form, the CDR3 reads TGTGCCTGGAGCAGGACAGGTTATGGGGAAAAACTGTTTTTT.

This rearrangement joins TRBV5-1 to TRBJ1-1; TRBD1 is a possible D gene (6 bases). The germline CDR1 and CDR2 sequences are SGHRS and YFSETQ. The ends were cut back, 3 bases at V and 5 bases at J, with 8 bases in the middle. The CDR3 has 12 residues. This chain's CDR3 is CASSSGETEAFF. The CDR3 bases are TGCGCCAGCAGCTCAGGGGAGACTGAAGCTTTCTTT.

This rearrangement joins TRBV7-2 to TRBJ1-2; maybe TRBD1 (6 bases). Trimming took 2 bases from V and 7 from J, leaving 11 bases between them. The CDR3 consists of 13 residues. Germline V gene data show CDR1 as SGHTA and CDR2 as FQGNSA. CDR3 loop: CASSLRDTGGYTF. CDR3 bases: TGTGCCAGCAGCTTACGGGACACTGGTGGCTACACCTTC.

In the case of this clone: Other DNA sequences within the sample encode an identical CDR3. This CDR3 is CASKEGASYNEQFF. CDR3 coding DNA: TGTGCCAGCAAGGAGGGGGCTTCCTACAATGAGCAGTTCTTC. The gene calls are TRBV6-5 and TRBJ2-1; maybe TRBD1 (7 bases). CDR1 and CDR2 from the germline V gene are MNHEY and SVGAGI. V was cut by 7 bases and J by 1 base, with 11 bases left in between. CDR3 length equals 14 residues.

The chain couples TRBV5-1 to TRBJ2-7, with 8 bases identical to TRBD1. The CDR3 has 14 residues. The J segment lost 9 bases and the V segment lost 2 bases, leaving 10 bases of the junction unmatched. The V gene's germline CDR1 is SGHRS and CDR2 YFSETQ. The CDR3 region has the DNA TGCGCCAGCAGCTTCAGGGGACAGGACTCTTTGCAGTACTTC. Translating gives CASSFRGQDSLQYF.

V is TRBV11-2 and J is TRBJ1-4, with unresolved D. CDR1 and CDR2 (germline): SGHAT, FQNNGV. This CDR3 is built from 16 residues. V gave up 0 bases and J gave up 10 bases, with 18 bases separating them. The CDR3 spells CASSLDPVGRVRKLFF. The CDR3 nucleotides are TGTGCCAGCAGCTTAGATCCGGTAGGAAGGGTTAGAAAACTGTTTTTT. Using reference TRBV11-2 and TRBJ1-4 for the parts outside the CDR3, the full variable domain is EAGVAQSPRYKIIEKRQSVAFWCNPISGHATLYWYQQILGQGPKLLIQFQNNGVVDDSQLPKDRFSAERLKGVDSTLKIQPAKLEDSAVYLCASSLDPVGRVRKLFFGSGTQLSVL.

The CDR3 spells CASSDTQDPHGYTF. CDR3 bases: TGTGCCAGCAGTGATACCCAGGACCCCCATGGCTACACCTTC. The rearrangement links TRBV2 to TRBJ1-2; no clear D gene. In germline, CDR1 is SNHLY, CDR2 FYNNEI. The CDR3 is 14 amino acids. The V gene lost 3 bases and the J gene lost 6 bases, with 14 bases spanning the gap.

This clone was found once. The chain links TRBV13 to TRBJ2-7; D uncertain. Germline V lookup: CDR1 PRHDT, CDR2 FYEKMQ (reference sequence). CDR3 length equals 13 residues. The V and J ends lost 4 bases and 2 bases respectively, with 9 bases between them. The CDR3 is CASSWASTYEQYF. Here the CDR3 DNA reads TGTGCCAGCAGCTGGGCGTCCACCTACGAGCAGTACTTC. Combining the CDR3 with reference TRBV13 and TRBJ2-7 gives the whole variable domain AAGVIQSPRHLIKEKRETATLKCYPIPRHDTVYWYQQGPGQDPQFLISFYEKMQSDKGSIPDRFSAQQFSDYHSELNMSSLELGDSALYFCASSWASTYEQYFGPGTRLTVT.

The rearrangement joins TRBV15 to TRBJ1-2; TRBD1 is a possible D gene (6 bases). The V gene lost 0 bases and the J gene lost 4 bases, with 21 bases spanning the gap. This CDR3 is 18 amino acids long. Germline V gene sequence: CDR1 LNHNV, CDR2 YYDKDF (reference sequence). The CDR3 is CATSRDFVEQGSSYGYTF. CDR3 nucleotide sequence: TGTGCCACCAGCAGAGATTTTGTAGAGCAGGGGAGTAGCTATGGCTACACCTTC.

This sequence joins TRBV5-6 and TRBJ2-2; D is ambiguous. Trimming shortened V by 4 bases and J by 2 bases, and 6 bases separated the two germline ends. In germline, CDR1 is SGHDT, CDR2 YYEEEE. The length of the CDR3 is 13 residues. The CDR3 reads CASSQQNTGELFF. The CDR3 coding sequence is TGTGCCAGCAGCCAACAAAACACCGGGGAGCTGTTTTTT. Drawing the rest from reference TRBV5-6 and TRBJ2-2, the complete variable domain is DAGVTQSPTHLIKTRGQQVTLRCSPKSGHDTVSWYQQALGQGPQFIFQYYEEEERQRGNFPDRFSGHQFPNYSSELNVNALLLGDSALYLCASSQQNTGELFFGEGSRLTVL.

The V and J genes are TRBV7-9 and TRBJ1-1; D gene unclear. Trimming left V 4 bases short and J 10 bases short, with 10 bases between. Germline V gene lookup returns CDR1 SEHNR and CDR2 FQNEAQ (reference sequence). The CDR3 loop spans 11 amino acids. CDR3 amino acids: CASSSGRGAFF. CDR3 nucleotides: TGTGCCAGCAGCTCTGGCCGGGGAGCTTTCTTT.

The gene calls are TRBV6-4 and TRBJ2-2, with D perhaps matching TRBD2 (6 bases). V was trimmed by 4 bases and J by 3 bases, leaving 9 bases between them. The CDR3 runs to 14 residues. The V gene's germline CDR1 is MRHNA and CDR2 SNTAGT. Here the CDR3 reads CASSVGEDTGELFF. CDR3 coding DNA: TGTGCCAGCAGTGTAGGGGAGGACACCGGGGAGCTGTTTTTT.

The chain recombines TRBV7-6 with TRBJ1-4; 9 bases line up with TRBD1. This CDR3 contains 19 residues. V shed 1 base and J 8 bases; nucleotides not matched to a gene: 17. Germline V lookup: CDR1 SGHVS, CDR2 FNYEAQ. Here the CDR3 reads CASSLEVVLGQGINEKLFF. In DNA, the CDR3 is TGTGCCAGCAGCTTAGAAGTTGTGTTGGGACAGGGCATCAACGAAAAACTGTTTTTT. Using reference TRBV7-6 and TRBJ1-4 for the parts outside the CDR3, the full variable domain is GAGVSQSPRYKVTKRGQDVALRCDPISGHVSLYWYRQALGQGPEFLTYFNYEAQQDKSGLPNDRFSAERPEGSISTLTIQRTEQRDSAMYRCASSLEVVLGQGINEKLFFGSGTQLSVL.

The rearrangement uses TRBV5-4 and TRBJ1-1, with D unresolved. There are 12 residues in the CDR3. The V and J ends lost 2 bases and 4 bases respectively, with 6 bases between them. The germline V gene has CDR1 SGHNT and CDR2 YYREEE (reference sequence). CDR3 protein: CASSFLGTEAFF. The DNA of the CDR3 is TGTGCCAGCAGCTTCCTGGGCACTGAAGCTTTCTTT.

This chain joins TRBV7-6 and TRBJ1-1, with no clear D. From germline, CDR1 is SGHVS and CDR2 FNYEAQ. The CDR3 spans 15 residues. V shed 3 bases and J shed 0 bases, with 11 bases lying between them. This chain's CDR3 is CASSLGYSLNTEAFF. The CDR3 DNA follows: TGTGCCAGCAGCTTGGGTTACAGTTTGAACACTGAAGCTTTCTTT.

The J gene is TRBJ1-3, the V gene TRBV3-1 (or the pseudogene TRBV3-2); a weak D match, TRBD1 (6 bases). Trimming took 6 bases from V and 2 from J, leaving 23 bases between them. Germline CDR1 and CDR2: LGHDT and YNNKEL (reference sequence). This CDR3 has 18 amino acids. CDR3 nucleotide sequence: TGTGCCAGCAGTCTGGGGGGACTACAGGGTCTAACTGGAAACACCATATATTTT. It encodes CASSLGGLQGLTGNTIYF.

The V and J genes are TRBV7-2 and TRBJ1-2; tentative D call: TRBD1 (5 bases). Trimming removed 3 bases from V and 2 bases from J, with 16 bases in between. The CDR3 is 16 amino acids. Germline-derived CDR1 and CDR2 are SGHTA and FQGNSA. CDR3 nucleotide sequence: TGTGCCAGCAGCTTCCTCCTGGGACGGACAAACTATGGCTACACCTTC. It yields the protein CASSFLLGRTNYGYTF.

The gene calls are TRBV5-4 and TRBJ2-1; possible D gene TRBD1, 6 bases. CDR1 and CDR2 (germline): SGHNT, YYREEE (reference sequence). The germline V and J ends were trimmed by 0 bases and 9 bases, with 13 bases remaining between them. The CDR3 consists of 14 residues. The CDR3 DNA follows: TGTGCCAGCAGCTTGGGGGGTGGGACAAGTGAGCAGTTCTTC. Protein product: CASSLGGGTSEQFF.

This clone was detected once. The V gene is TRBV27, the J gene TRBJ1-6; D uncertain. The CDR3 length is 16 residues. V lost 8 bases, J lost 7 bases, and 21 bases lay in between. CDR1 and CDR2 from the germline V gene are MNHEY and SMNVEV (reference sequence). The CDR3 loop is CASSPGRQALNSPLHF. The CDR3 DNA follows: TGTGCCAGCTCCCCCGGTAGGCAGGCACTGAATTCACCCCTCCACTTT.

The chain joins TRBV15 to TRBJ2-7; TRBD1 agrees at 7 bases. J was trimmed by 4 bases and V by 3 bases; bases with no gene match: 9. CDR1 LNHNV and CDR2 YYDKDF come from the germline V gene (reference sequence). The CDR3 length is 15 residues. The CDR3 region is CATSSLTGFRYEQYF. The CDR3 DNA reads as TGTGCCACCAGCAGTCTGACAGGGTTCCGATACGAGCAGTACTTC.

The CDR3 coding sequence is TGTGCCAGCAGCTTAGACTATACTAGCGGGAGGGCCGTAGATACGCAGTATTTT. Its protein is CASSLDYTSGRAVDTQYF. The chain joins TRBV11-2 to TRBJ2-3, with 13 bases matching TRBD2. From germline, CDR1 is SGHAT and CDR2 FQNNGV. Trimming took 0 bases from V and 5 from J; bases not matched to a gene: 8. This CDR3 is built from 18 residues. The complete variable domain, with remaining parts taken from reference TRBV11-2 and TRBJ2-3, reads EAGVAQSPRYKIIEKRQSVAFWCNPISGHATLYWYQQILGQGPKLLIQFQNNGVVDDSQLPKDRFSAERLKGVDSTLKIQPAKLEDSAVYLCASSLDYTSGRAVDTQYFGPGTRLTVL.

V gene TRBV20-1 combines with J gene TRBJ2-1; 12 bases match TRBD2. The trim removed 3 bases at V and 8 bases at J, leaving 11 bases unmatched. Germline lookup yields CDR1 DFQATT and CDR2 SNEGSKA (reference sequence). The CDR3 is 16 amino acids. Here the CDR3 reads CSASPDLAGGLDEQFF. The CDR3 DNA follows: TGCAGTGCTAGTCCCGATCTAGCGGGAGGGCTCGATGAGCAGTTCTTC.

The rearrangement links TRBV7-9 to TRBJ2-7; TRBD1 matches 7 bases. The V and J ends lost 4 bases and 2 bases, in that order; junction bases with no gene match: 5. The CDR3 is 14 residues long. Germline values: CDR1 SEHNR, CDR2 FQNEAQ (reference sequence). DNA for the CDR3: TGTGCCAGCAGCTGGGACAGAGGCCCCTACGAGCAGTACTTC. Protein: CASSWDRGPYEQYF.

This chain uses TRBV27 with TRBJ2-1, with D perhaps TRBD1 (6 bases). The CDR3 covers 15 residues. CDR1 and CDR2 (germline): MNHEY, SMNVEV (reference sequence). V was cut by 4 bases and J by 0 bases, with 10 bases left in between. The CDR3 loop reads CASSYRVSSYNEQFF. As DNA, the CDR3 is TGTGCCAGCAGTTACAGGGTGAGCTCCTACAATGAGCAGTTCTTC.